The clone carrying this TCR beta chain was counted a single time. CDR3 length: 13 residues. V shed 5 bases and J shed 2 bases, with 9 bases lying between them. CDR1 is MDHEN and CDR2 is SYDVKM in the germline V gene. This sample is drawn from a study of long-term antiretroviral therapy in people with HIV. immunoSEQ v3.0 was run at survey level. Clones were read by immunoSEQ multiplex PCR, and TCRdb kept only the in-frame ones, dropping some. The table lists roughly 38,000 clones, 82% of them singletons, with roughly 13% in the top ten. This clonotype was obtained from a man in his late teens or twenties with HIV. This specimen was unsorted PBMCs, taken 0.3 years after starting antiretroviral therapy. The V gene is TRBV28, the J gene TRBJ1-2, with D maybe TRBD1 (5 bases). CDR3 sequence: CASSQDRNYGYTF. The CDR3 DNA follows: TGTGCCAGCAGTCAAGACAGAAACTATGGCTACACCTTC.